The TCR beta chain described here comes from a study of blood T cell repertoires in COVID-19. Some clones are missing from TCRdb's copy, which holds only in-frame ones; the method was immunoSEQ multiplex PCR. The data show approximately 68,000 clones, about nine tenths seen once. This CDR3 contains 12 residues. V lost 6 bases to trimming and J lost 11 bases; unmatched junction nucleotides: 5. Germline CDR1 and CDR2: SNHLY and FYNNEI. J is TRBJ1-5 and V is TRBV2; 9 bases are shared with TRBD1. The specimen was peripheral blood. The sequence was collected from a man aged 50-59 years with active COVID-19. Here the CDR3 DNA reads TGTGCCAGCAGCTGGGACAGGGCCACCCAGCATTTT. This translates into CASSWDRATQHF.